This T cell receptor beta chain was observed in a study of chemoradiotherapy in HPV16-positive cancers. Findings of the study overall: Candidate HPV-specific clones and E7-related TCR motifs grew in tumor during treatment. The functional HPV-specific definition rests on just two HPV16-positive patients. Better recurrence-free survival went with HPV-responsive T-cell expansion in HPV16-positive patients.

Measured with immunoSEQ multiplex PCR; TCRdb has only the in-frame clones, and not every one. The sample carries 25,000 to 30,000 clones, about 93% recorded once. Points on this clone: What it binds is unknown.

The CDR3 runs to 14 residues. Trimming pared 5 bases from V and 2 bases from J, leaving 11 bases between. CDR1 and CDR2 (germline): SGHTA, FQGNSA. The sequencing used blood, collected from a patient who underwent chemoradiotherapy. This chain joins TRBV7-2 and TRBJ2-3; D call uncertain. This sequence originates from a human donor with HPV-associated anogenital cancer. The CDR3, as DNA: TGTGCCAGCAGCCAAACTGGCTACACAGATACGCAGTATTTT. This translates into CASSQTGYTDTQYF.